The text below deals with one T cell receptor beta chain. The sample comes from a study of blood T cell repertoires in COVID-19. V was trimmed by 5 bases and J by 2 bases, leaving 9 bases between them. Germline V gives CDR1 ENHRY, CDR2 SYGVKD. CDR3 length equals 13 residues. TCRdb's table, derived via immunoSEQ multiplex PCR, lists solely in-frame clones and lacks some. The data contain 200,000 to 250,000 clones, roughly 80% of them singletons. All enrollees were about 18 to 89 years old and from under 25 US areas. The sample taken for sequencing was PBMCs or T cells enriched from blood (not recorded which). The sequence was collected from a man aged 55 to 70 who had recovered from COVID-19. V is TRBV10-3 and J is TRBJ1-2; D is undetermined. CDR3 amino acids: CAISPSANYGYTF. DNA for the CDR3: TGTGCCATCAGTCCGAGCGCGAACTATGGCTACACCTTC.